The 29 T cell receptor beta chains below were found in one sample sequenced in a study of CD8+CD57+ T cells in acquired aplastic anemia. Profiling that covered TCR beta VDJ and CDR3 relied on genomic DNA as its template. In TCRdb, the reads were re-called with MiXCR into one record per CDR3 protein. Seen here are hundreds of thousands of distinct CDR3 sequences, 65% to 80% observed once, and the top ten hold 3% to 5%. Specimen: sorted CD4+, CD8+, or CD8+CD57+ T cells (not recorded which) from PBMCs. Receptors originate from a human donor in good health, serving as a control.

Comment on this clonotype: The germline gene is not matched at one end of the junction; a read error may be the cause. The chain couples TRBV5-4 to TRBJ2-3, with a tentative D call TRBD1 (5 bases). The CDR3 spans 17 residues. CDR1 and CDR2 from the germline V gene are SGHNT and YYREEE (reference sequence). The CDR3 region has the DNA TGTGCCACCAGCAGGGTCTTGTCAGGTCGGGGCACAGATACGCAGTATTTT. Translated: CATSRVLSGRGTDTQYF.

This sequence joins TRBV7-2 and TRBJ1-6; D not certain. Germline V gene sequence: CDR1 SGHTA, CDR2 FQGNSA. Trimming cost V 0 bases and J 16 bases, with 22 bases left between them. This CDR3 comprises 16 residues. DNA for the CDR3: TGTGCCAGCAGCTTAGCGGTCTCCGGGCAGCCCCAGCATCTCCACTTT. Protein product: CASSLAVSGQPQHLHF.

This chain links TRBV24-1 with TRBJ2-2; D not certain. The germline gives CDR1 KGHDR, CDR2 SFDVKD. The CDR3 has 15 residues. Trimming shortened V by 5 bases and J by 12 bases, and 21 bases separated the two germline ends. The DNA for the CDR3 is TGTGCCACCAGTGGTCAACAGAGTACCACCGAAAAGCTGTTTTTT. Translated, it gives CATSGQQSTTEKLFF.

The V gene is TRBV12-5, the J gene TRBJ1-2; D perhaps matches TRBD1 (5 bases). The CDR3 is made up of 15 amino acids. CDR1 is LGHNT and CDR2 is FRNRAP in the germline V gene. DNA of the CDR3: TGTGCCAGGGATAAGGACCGCGACCGGAACTATGGCTACACCTTC. The encoded protein is CARDKDRDRNYGYTF.

Concerning this clonotype: Because the CDR3's place on the DNA is in doubt, the DNA is left out and the CDR3 is given as listed by TCRdb. The V gene is TRBV7-2, the J gene TRBJ2-7; the table's D call TRBD2 went unverified against the DNA. The CDR3 spans 14 amino acids, including both terminal residues. CDR1 is SGHTA, CDR2 FQGNSA, per germline. The CDR3 sequence is CASSLTVQETQYFV.

On this clonotype: Given the absence of the conserved phenylalanine or tryptophan at the CDR3 end, a read error is likely. The limits of the CDR3 on the DNA are not certain, so only TCRdb's listed CDR3 is given. The rearrangement links TRBV19 to TRBJ2-5; TRBD1 was called by the table and not checked on the DNA. Germline loops: CDR1 LNHDA, CDR2 SQIVND (reference sequence). A total of 14 residues make up the CDR3, ends included. The CDR3: CASSPPGGGETQTH.

This clonotype has at least ten counts. The V gene is TRBV20-1, the J gene TRBJ1-1; no clear D gene. CDR3 length: 14 residues. Trimming left V 3 bases short and J 6 bases short, with 17 bases between. Germline CDR1 reads DFQATT; CDR2 reads SNEGSKA (reference sequence). The CDR3 DNA sequence: TGCAGTGCTAGTTCGGGTCAGGTAAGAGCTGAAGCTTTCTTT. As protein: CSASSGQVRAEAFF.

The gene calls are TRBV12-5 and TRBJ2-6; D unclear. CDR1 and CDR2 from the germline V gene are LGHNT and FRNRAP. The CDR3 has 13 residues. V gave up 1 base and J gave up 4 bases, with 2 bases separating them. The CDR3 DNA reads TGTGCTAGTGGTTTGGCCGGGGCCAACGTCCTGACTTTC. It translates to CASGLAGANVLTF. The full variable domain, rest sourced from reference TRBV12-5 and TRBJ2-6, is DARVTQTPRHKVTEMGQEVTMRCQPILGHNTVFWYRQTMMQGLELLAYFRNRAPLDDSGMPKDRFSAEMPDATLATLKIQPSEPRDSAVYFCASGLAGANVLTFGAGSRLTVL.

In its sample, this clonotype was seen many times. The V gene is TRBV6-4, the J gene TRBJ1-5; 9 bases agree with TRBD1. V dropped 5 bases and J dropped 3; count of bases not matched to a gene: 5. CDR3 length: 15 residues. CDR1 is MRHNA and CDR2 is SNTAGT in the germline V gene. The CDR3 DNA is TGTGCCAGCAGTCCGGGACAGGGATCCAATCAGCCCCAGCATTTT. Its translation: CASSPGQGSNQPQHF.

The chain combines TRBV9 with TRBJ2-5, with 8 bases aligning to TRBD2. The germline CDR1 and CDR2 sequences are SGDLS and YYNGEE. The CDR3 spans 16 residues. Losses at the gene ends were 4 bases for V and 8 bases for J; bases not matched to a gene: 16. The CDR3 sequence: CASSPEQRGSPKTQYF. The CDR3 coding sequence is TGTGCCAGCAGCCCGGAACAGCGGGGGTCACCAAAAACCCAGTACTTC.

This clonotype was seen at least ten times. The chain carries TRBV2 and TRBJ2-3; D unclear. The CDR3 sequence is 12 residues long. Per germline, CDR1 SNHLY and CDR2 FYNNEI. Trimming stripped 5 bases from V and 3 bases from J, with 6 bases between. The CDR3 region is CASSWSTDTQYF. In nucleotides, the CDR3 is TGTGCCAGCAGTTGGTCAACAGATACGCAGTATTTT.

The chain carries TRBV29-1 and TRBJ1-2; D call uncertain. The CDR3 is 12 residues long. V lost 6 bases to trimming and J lost 13 bases, with 21 bases between them. Germline V gene lookup returns CDR1 SQVTM and CDR2 ANQGSEA. The DNA of the CDR3 is TGCAGCGTACAAACAAAGAATGAAAAATTCACCTTC. Amino acids: CSVQTKNEKFTF.

The V call is TRBV11-3, the J call TRBJ1-5; unclear D gene. Germline loops: CDR1 SGHNT, CDR2 YENEEA. The CDR3 consists of 12 residues. V was clipped by 5 bases and J by 10 bases, with 12 bases between them. The CDR3 sequence is CASSLVGPPQHF. Here the CDR3 DNA reads TGTGCCAGCAGCCTTGTCGGTCCCCCCCAGCATTTT.

This sequence joins TRBV19 and TRBJ2-2; TRBD1 matches at 7 bases. CDR1 is LNHDA and CDR2 is SQIVND in the germline V gene (reference sequence). Trimming at V came to 9 bases and at J to 12 bases, leaving 19 bases not matched to a gene. The CDR3 length is 15 residues. In nucleotides, the CDR3 is TGTGCCAGCAGCCGACAGGGCTCCAATCAGCCCCAGCTGTTTTTT. This gives the protein CASSRQGSNQPQLFF.

This clonotype was recorded only once. DNA for the CDR3: TGTGCCAGCTCCACATATGGCGGGACCCTCAATACGCAGTATTTT. Its protein product is CASSTYGGTLNTQYF. This chain links TRBV6-2 or TRBV6-3 with TRBJ2-3, with D possibly matching TRBD2 (6 bases). Germline CDR1 MNHEY, CDR2 SVGEGT. V dropped 8 bases and J dropped 7 bases, with 22 bases sitting between them. The CDR3 extends over 15 amino acids.

J is TRBJ2-6 and V is TRBV7-9, with D unresolved. With 4 bases removed from V and 0 bases from J, the gap between germline ends came to 7 bases. The CDR3 extends over 15 amino acids. Germline CDR1 SEHNR, CDR2 FQNEAQ (reference sequence). The DNA for the CDR3 is TGTGCCAGCAGCTCCTCGTACTCTGGGGCCAACGTCCTGACTTTC. This encodes CASSSSYSGANVLTF.

This sequence joins TRBV5-4 and TRBJ1-4, with D possibly being TRBD1 (6 bases). Germline loops: CDR1 SGHNT, CDR2 YYREEE (reference sequence). V was pared by 1 base and J by 8 bases, with 12 bases between. The CDR3 contains 14 residues. The CDR3 bases are TGTGCCAGCAGCTTGTCTACAGGGTGCGAAAAACTGTTTTTT. It encodes CASSLSTGCEKLFF. The entire variable domain, with the rest obtained from reference TRBV5-4 and TRBJ1-4, is as follows: ETGVTQSPTHLIKTRGQQVTLRCSSQSGHNTVSWYQQALGQGPQFIFQYYREEENGRGNFPPRFSGLQFPNYSSELNVNALELDDSALYLCASSLSTGCEKLFFGSGTQLSVL.

Ten or more counts support this clonotype. Being one base from a much bigger clone, this may be a read error. The rearrangement joins TRBV10-3 to TRBJ2-7; D is perhaps TRBD1 (6 bases). This CDR3 spans 14 amino acids. CDR1 is ENHRY, CDR2 SYGVKD, per germline. V lost 4 bases and J lost 5, with 15 bases in between. CDR3 sequence: CAISARTDANEQYF. Written as DNA, the CDR3 is TGTGCCATCAGTGCGAGGACAGACGCCAACGAGCAGTACTTC.

This chain uses TRBV7-8 with TRBJ2-1; possible D gene TRBD1, 7 bases. Germline V CDR1 and CDR2: SGHVS, FQNEAQ. Trimming removed 5 bases from V and 9 bases from J, with 23 bases in between. The CDR3 totals 16 residues. The CDR3, as DNA: TGTGCCAGCAGCGAAGAATGGCAGGGGGGTCGTACTGAGCAGTTCTTC. Protein sequence: CASSEEWQGGRTEQFF.

The table lists this clonotype with many counts. V and J are TRBV6-5 and TRBJ1-2; D may be TRBD1 (5 bases). The CDR3 is made up of 17 amino acids. CDR1 MNHEY and CDR2 SVGAGI come from the germline V gene. Trimming removed 2 bases from V and 0 bases from J, with 16 bases in between. The CDR3 loop reads CASSYGEGRGPNYGYTF. As DNA, the CDR3 is TGTGCCAGCAGTTACGGGGAGGGGCGAGGTCCTAACTATGGCTACACCTTC.

On this clonotype itself: It is likely a read error, because the conserved phenylalanine at the end of the CDR3 is missing. It is unclear where the CDR3 begins or ends on the DNA, so no DNA is shown, and the CDR3 is as TCRdb lists it. The chain couples TRBV7-3 to TRBJ2-3. From its first to its last residue, the CDR3 has 12 amino acids. Germline V gives CDR1 SGHTA, CDR2 FQGTGA. CDR3 loop: CASSASTVTEYL.

J is TRBJ2-2 and V is TRBV20-1, with TRBD2 as a possible D gene (7 bases). The CDR3 has 15 amino acids. Germline CDR1 and CDR2: DFQATT and SNEGSKA (reference sequence). Trimming shortened V by 0 bases and J by 4 bases, and 12 bases separated the two germline ends. CDR3 sequence reads: CSAREGGGLTGELFF. The CDR3 DNA reads TGCAGTGCTAGAGAGGGCGGGGGCCTCACCGGGGAGCTGTTTTTT.

This clonotype was detected many times. The gene calls are TRBV7-2 and TRBJ1-3; D uncertain. This CDR3 contains 14 residues. V lost 3 bases and J lost 0, with 6 bases in between. Germline V CDR1 and CDR2: SGHTA, FQGNSA. The CDR3 DNA follows: TGTGCCAGCAGCTTGGTTCCCTCTGGAAACACCATATATTTT. Translation: CASSLVPSGNTIYF.

This clonotype has a count of ten or more. This chain connects TRBV6-5 to TRBJ1-2; D may be TRBD1 (6 bases). The V end lost 0 bases, the J end lost 0 bases, and 11 bases lay between the germline ends. This CDR3 has 16 residues. Germline V CDR1 and CDR2: MNHEY, SVGAGI. The CDR3 region has the DNA TGTGCCAGCAGTTACTCTACAGGGAAAGCTAACTATGGCTACACCTTC. Residues: CASSYSTGKANYGYTF.

Worth noting for this clonotype: One end of the junction varies from germline; a read error may be responsible. The chain combines TRBV5-1 with TRBJ2-1, with 11 bases identical to TRBD1. CDR1 SGHRS and CDR2 YFSETQ come from the germline V gene. CDR3 size: 16 residues. CDR3 nucleotide sequence: TGTGCCAGCAGCCAAGATGGGACAGGGGGCTACAATGAGCAGTTCTTC. It specifies CASSQDGTGGYNEQFF.

This clonotype was picked up many times. This chain uses TRBV7-2 with TRBJ2-5; 7 positions match TRBD2. The CDR3 contains 14 residues. CDR1 and CDR2 (germline): SGHTA, FQGNSA. Trimming removed 6 bases from V and 1 base from J; junction bases left unmatched: 5. For the CDR3, the DNA is TGTGCCAGCAGGGAGAGCGGGGCCCAAGAGACCCAGTACTTC. Amino acid sequence: CASRESGAQETQYF.

This clonotype occurred many times. This rearrangement joins TRBV20-1 to TRBJ2-1, with D perhaps TRBD2 (5 bases). CDR1 and CDR2 (germline): DFQATT, SNEGSKA (reference sequence). This CDR3 contains 14 residues. Trimming shortened V by 1 base and J by 2 bases, and 9 bases separated the two germline ends. This chain's CDR3 is CSARVPGAYNEQFF. The CDR3 region has the DNA TGCAGTGCTAGAGTACCCGGGGCCTACAATGAGCAGTTCTTC.

There are many counts of this clonotype. The gene calls are TRBV19 and TRBJ1-5; 9 bases align to TRBD1. After removal of 4 bases from V and 4 bases from J, the junction contained 11 bases not matched to a gene. Germline lookup yields CDR1 LNHDA and CDR2 SQIVND (reference sequence). This CDR3 is built from 17 residues. The CDR3, as DNA: TGTGCCAGTAGTACCGGACAGGGGATTTTAGGTAATCAGCCCCAGCATTTT. Encoded protein: CASSTGQGILGNQPQHF.

In this sample, this clonotype turned up once. The chain joins TRBV12-3 or TRBV12-4 to TRBJ2-6; D gene uncertain. Trimming took off 6 bases at V and 0 bases at J, with 12 bases between the two ends. This CDR3 has 16 residues. In DNA, the CDR3 is TGTGCCAGCAGACCACTTCAACTCTCTGGGGCCAACGTCCTGACTTTC. It is translated as CASRPLQLSGANVLTF.